There are a few counts of the clone carrying this TCR beta chain. MiXCR was run by TCRdb on the 5' RACE reads, yielding one entry per CDR3 protein. The sample gives 430,000 or so distinct CDR3 sequences, 25% of which show up once; about 12% is in the top ten. The data originate from a study of T-cell memory formation after mild COVID-19. Unmatched junction bases numbered 8, after V lost 1 base and J lost 5 bases. CDR3 length equals 17 residues. Germline assignment: CDR1 LGHNA and CDR2 YNFKEQ. The chain recombines TRBV4-2 with TRBJ2-2, with 9 nucleotides matching TRBD2. The sequence came from an adult woman who had mild COVID-19 (a few samples of this study predate the infection). Cell type and time point are not known. The specimen was PBMCs or a T cell subset sorted from them (not recorded which). Here the CDR3 DNA reads TGTGCCAGCAGCCAAGCGAGCGGGGGGTCAAGGACCGGGGAGCTGTTTTTT. It is translated as CASSQASGGSRTGELFF.